The 18 T cell receptor beta chains in this list originate from one sample, sequenced in a study of preoperative IRX-2 immunotherapy in early breast cancer. Treatment reported: preoperative locoregional IRX-2 cytokine immunotherapy. The table came from immunoSEQ multiplex PCR; TCRdb's copy has only in-frame clones and leaves some out. Here the sample spans over 25,000 clones, approximately 80% being singletons. The sample consisted of lymph node tissue, taken after IRX-2 immunotherapy. The origin of the receptors is a human donor with breast cancer.

The genes are TRBV19 and TRBJ2-3; 8 nucleotides line up with TRBD2. CDR3 length equals 16 residues. Per germline, CDR1 LNHDA and CDR2 SQIVND (reference sequence). V shed 3 bases and J 8 bases; nucleotides not matched to a gene: 13. The CDR3 DNA reads TGTGCCAGTAGTATGAGTTGGACTAGCACACAAGGTACGCAGTATTTT. Translated, it gives CASSMSWTSTQGTQYF.

The chain joins TRBV6-8 to TRBJ1-5; no definite D call. The CDR3 covers 14 residues. CDR1 is MNHGY, CDR2 SAAAGT, per germline. The V gene lost 8 bases and the J gene lost 0 bases, with 11 bases spanning the gap. The CDR3 loop reads CASATLYSNQPQHF. CDR3 coding DNA: TGTGCCAGCGCGACACTTTATAGCAATCAGCCCCAGCATTTT.

The gene calls are TRBV19 and TRBJ2-1; 9 positions match TRBD2. V lost 3 bases and J lost 4; bases outside the gene matches: 4. The CDR3 contains 15 residues. Germline CDR1 and CDR2: LNHDA and SQIVND (reference sequence). The CDR3 loop is CASSMRSGGYNEQFF. The CDR3 bases are TGTGCCAGTAGTATGCGTAGCGGGGGATACAATGAGCAGTTCTTC.

The chain links TRBV6-8 to TRBJ2-2; no reliable D call. The germline V and J ends were trimmed by 10 bases and 1 base, with 10 bases remaining between them. The CDR3 covers 13 residues. Germline V gene data show CDR1 as MNHGY and CDR2 as SAAAGT. CDR3 sequence: CATLQQNTGELFF. The CDR3 bases are TGTGCCACATTACAGCAGAACACCGGGGAGCTGTTTTTT.

This clone was recorded a few times. This sequence joins TRBV18 and TRBJ2-2; no clear D. The CDR3 length is 14 residues. V lost 0 bases, J lost 5 bases, and 7 bases lay in between. CDR1 is KGHSH and CDR2 is LQKENI in the germline V gene. The CDR3 region has the DNA TGTGCCAGCTCACCACCGGAGAGGACCGGGGAGCTGTTTTTT. Residues: CASSPPERTGELFF.

V and J are TRBV6-8 and TRBJ1-5; D remains ambiguous. The germline V gene has CDR1 MNHGY and CDR2 SAAAGT. V was clipped by 2 bases and J by 7 bases, with 9 bases between them. This CDR3 spans 13 amino acids. CDR3 nucleotides: TGTGCCAGCAGTTACACCAGGACGCAGCCCCAGCATTTT. Amino acids: CASSYTRTQPQHF.

This chain links TRBV29-1 with TRBJ1-1, with 7 bases matching TRBD1. After removal of 7 bases from V and 1 base from J, the junction contained 6 bases not matched to a gene. This CDR3 region has 13 residues. CDR1 is SQVTM and CDR2 is ANQGSEA in the germline V gene. CDR3 protein: CSAEGQKNTEAFF. For the CDR3, the DNA is TGCAGCGCCGAGGGACAGAAGAACACTGAAGCTTTCTTT.

The V call is TRBV7-5, the J call TRBJ1-1; the table assigns TRBD1, which was not confirmed against the DNA. TRBV7-5 is a recognized pseudogene. This CDR3 is built from 14 residues. The CDR3 DNA follows: TGTGCCAGCAGCTGGACACCCGGCCTTACTGAAGCTTTCTTT. Translated: CASSWTPGLTEAFF.

This clone occurred a few times. This chain uses TRBV19 with TRBJ1-1, with D hard to call. Per germline, CDR1 LNHDA and CDR2 SQIVND (reference sequence). Deletions cut 3 bases from V and 1 base from J, with 6 bases between. The CDR3 covers 13 residues. DNA for the CDR3: TGTGCCAGTAGTATTACGACGAACACTGAAGCTTTCTTT. Its protein product is CASSITTNTEAFF.

The chain combines TRBV10-2 with TRBJ1-6, with a tentative D call TRBD1 (6 bases). V shed 2 bases and J shed 8 bases, with 16 bases lying between them. The germline V gene encodes CDR1 WSHSY and CDR2 SAAADI. This CDR3 spans 16 amino acids. The CDR3 bases are TGCGCCAGCAGTGAGGGGGGCCTTCGGTTTGATTCACCCCTCCACTTT. Translating it yields CASSEGGLRFDSPLHF.

In this sample, this clone turned up once. CDR3 in amino acids: CASSEAATDPMGYTF. The CDR3 nucleotides are TGTGCCAGCAGTGAAGCGGCGACAGACCCTATGGGCTACACCTTC. The chain combines TRBV6-1 with TRBJ1-2, with D tentatively TRBD1 (5 bases). CDR1 is MNHNS and CDR2 is SASEGT in the germline V gene. This CDR3 is built from 15 residues. Trimming removed 0 bases from V and 8 bases from J, with 16 bases in between.

This clone was picked up a small number of times. The chain recombines TRBV4-1 with TRBJ1-5, with D hard to call. The germline V gene has CDR1 MGHRA and CDR2 YSYEKL. The CDR3 runs 13 residues. Deletions cut 2 bases from V and 5 bases from J, with 7 bases between. CDR3 loop: CASSQPNHQPQHF. The CDR3 DNA follows: TGCGCCAGCAGCCAACCGAACCATCAGCCCCAGCATTTT.

The rearrangement uses TRBV29-1 and TRBJ2-3, with D maybe TRBD1 (7 bases). Germline values: CDR1 SQVTM, CDR2 ANQGSEA. Trimming stripped 5 bases from V and 4 bases from J, with 19 bases between. The CDR3 has 15 amino acids. The CDR3 bases are TGCAGCGTTATGGTGTCAGGGGGGATTGCAGATACGCAGTATTTT. Translated: CSVMVSGGIADTQYF.

The CDR3 nucleotides read TGTGCCAGCAGAGGGACAGGGGGTACCTACGAGCAGTACTTC. This encodes CASRGTGGTYEQYF. V and J are TRBV6-8 and TRBJ2-7, with 11 bases fitting TRBD1. The length of the CDR3 is 14 residues. V lost 6 bases to trimming and J lost 2 bases; unmatched junction nucleotides: 3. Germline values: CDR1 MNHGY, CDR2 SAAAGT.

The chain has TRBV6-1 and TRBJ1-2; 7 nucleotides align to TRBD1. Looked up from germline, CDR1 is MNHNS and CDR2 is SASEGT. This CDR3 spans 15 amino acids. The trim removed 0 bases at V and 4 bases at J, leaving 5 bases unmatched. This chain's CDR3 is CASSEAGRGVYGYTF. CDR3 in DNA: TGTGCCAGCAGTGAAGCGGGCAGGGGGGTCTATGGCTACACCTTC.

V gene TRBV6-8 combines with J gene TRBJ2-6; TRBD2 might be the D (6 bases). In germline, CDR1 is MNHGY, CDR2 SAAAGT. The CDR3 extends over 16 amino acids. Trimming removed 5 bases at V and 1 base at J, with 12 bases between. The chain's CDR3 is CASSVGLPSGANVLTF. Written as DNA, the CDR3 is TGTGCCAGCAGTGTGGGACTGCCGTCTGGGGCCAACGTCCTGACTTTC.

The table lists this clone with a count of one. This rearrangement joins TRBV15 to TRBJ1-1; D unresolved. Germline values: CDR1 LNHNV, CDR2 YYDKDF (reference sequence). Trimming pared 8 bases from V and 1 base from J, leaving 14 bases between. The CDR3 length is 14 residues. The CDR3 protein is CATAEDTWNTEAFF. The DNA of the CDR3 is TGTGCCACCGCCGAGGATACATGGAACACTGAAGCTTTCTTT.

This chain connects TRBV30 to TRBJ1-6; 8 bases map to TRBD1. Germline trimming cut 3 bases from V and 9 bases from J; bases unmatched to any gene: 4. The germline V gene encodes CDR1 GTSNPN and CDR2 SVGIG (reference sequence). The length of the CDR3 is 13 residues. CDR3 DNA: TGTGCCTGGAGACGGACAGGGAGTTCACCCCTCCACTTT. Protein product: CAWRRTGSSPLHF.